This T cell receptor (beta chain) was recovered during a study of monozygotic twins with inflammatory bowel disease. Study conclusions and caveats: People with IBD had fewer clonotypes in common with others than healthy twins did, especially with disease activity.

About this clonotype: The antigen is undetermined.

Nested PCRs (roughly 16 and 10 cycles, two total) were applied to TCRalpha and TCRbeta cDNA. Reprocessing the 5' RACE reads, TCRdb reports a single entry for every CDR3 protein and omits DNA. This sample lists 350,000 to 400,000 distinct CDR3 sequences; its ten largest clones have just over 2.5%. The sequenced sample was blood. The TCR originated in a human donor with ulcerative colitis or Crohn's disease, or a healthy co-twin of an affected twin (not recorded which).

The CDR3 here is CASSTGRDRPQHF. The chain recombines TRBV6-2 or TRBV6-3 with TRBJ1-5. Germline V CDR1 and CDR2: MNHEY, SVGEGT. The CDR3 spans 13 residues.